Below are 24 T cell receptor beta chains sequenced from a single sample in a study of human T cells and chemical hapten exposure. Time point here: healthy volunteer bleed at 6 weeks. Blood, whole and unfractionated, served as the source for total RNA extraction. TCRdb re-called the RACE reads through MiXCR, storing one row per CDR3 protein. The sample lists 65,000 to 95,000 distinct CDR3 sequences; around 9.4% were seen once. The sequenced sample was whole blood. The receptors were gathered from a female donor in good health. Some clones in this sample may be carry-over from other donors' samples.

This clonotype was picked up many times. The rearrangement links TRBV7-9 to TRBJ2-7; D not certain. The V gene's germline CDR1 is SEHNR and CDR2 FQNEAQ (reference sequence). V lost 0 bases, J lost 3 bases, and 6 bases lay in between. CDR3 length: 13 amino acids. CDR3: CASSLAWSYEQYF. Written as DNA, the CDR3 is TGTGCCAGCAGCTTAGCCTGGAGCTACGAGCAGTACTTC.

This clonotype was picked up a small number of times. The CDR3 protein is CASSPSIRLEETQYF. DNA for the CDR3: TGTGCCAGCAGTCCCTCTATCCGCCTGGAAGAGACCCAGTACTTC. The chain combines TRBV28 with TRBJ2-5; D remains unclear. This CDR3 has 15 residues. V was cut by 5 bases and J by 3 bases, with 16 bases left in between. The germline CDR1 and CDR2 sequences are MDHEN and SYDVKM. Drawing the rest from reference TRBV28 and TRBJ2-5, the complete variable domain is DVKVTQSSRYLVKRTGEKVFLECVQDMDHENMFWYRQDPGLGLRLIYFSYDVKMKEKGDIPEGYSVSREKKERFSLILESASTNQTSMYLCASSPSIRLEETQYFGPGTRLLVL.

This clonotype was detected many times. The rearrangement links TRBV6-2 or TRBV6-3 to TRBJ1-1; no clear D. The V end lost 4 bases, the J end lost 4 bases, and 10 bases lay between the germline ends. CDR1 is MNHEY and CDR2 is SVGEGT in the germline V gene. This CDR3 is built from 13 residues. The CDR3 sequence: CASSWVMTTEAFF. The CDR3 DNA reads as TGTGCCAGCAGTTGGGTGATGACCACTGAAGCTTTCTTT.

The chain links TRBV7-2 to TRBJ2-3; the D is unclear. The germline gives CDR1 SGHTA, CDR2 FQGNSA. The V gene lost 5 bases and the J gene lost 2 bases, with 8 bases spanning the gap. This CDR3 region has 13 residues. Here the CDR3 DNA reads TGTGCCAGCAGCGACGGAAACACAGATACGCAGTATTTT. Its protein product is CASSDGNTDTQYF.

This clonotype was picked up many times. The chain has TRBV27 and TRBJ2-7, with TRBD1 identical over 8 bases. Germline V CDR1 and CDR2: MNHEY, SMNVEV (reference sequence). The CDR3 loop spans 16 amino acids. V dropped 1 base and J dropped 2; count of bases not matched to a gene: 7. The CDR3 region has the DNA TGTGCCAGCAGTTTATTGGGTCAGGGGGCGCCCTACGAGCAGTACTTC. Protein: CASSLLGQGAPYEQYF.

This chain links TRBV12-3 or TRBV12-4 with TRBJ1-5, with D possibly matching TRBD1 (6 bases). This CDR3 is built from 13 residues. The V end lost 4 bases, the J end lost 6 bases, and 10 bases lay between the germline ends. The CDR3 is CASSYRVGQPQHF. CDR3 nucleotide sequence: TGTGCCAGCAGTTACAGGGTGGGTCAGCCCCAGCATTTT.

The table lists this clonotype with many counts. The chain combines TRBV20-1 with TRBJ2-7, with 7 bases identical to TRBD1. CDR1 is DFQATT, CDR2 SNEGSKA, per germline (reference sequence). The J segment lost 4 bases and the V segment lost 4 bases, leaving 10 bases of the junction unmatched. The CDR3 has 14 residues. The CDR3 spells CSATAGTVDYEQYF. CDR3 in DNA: TGCAGTGCTACAGCCGGGACAGTCGATTACGAGCAGTACTTC.

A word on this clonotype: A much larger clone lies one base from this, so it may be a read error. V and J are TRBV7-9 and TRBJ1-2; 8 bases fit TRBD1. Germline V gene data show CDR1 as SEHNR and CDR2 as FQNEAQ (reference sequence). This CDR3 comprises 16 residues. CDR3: CASSLGQGESNDGYTF. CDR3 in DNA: TGTGCCAGCAGCCTAGGACAGGGAGAATCTAACGATGGCTACACCTTC.

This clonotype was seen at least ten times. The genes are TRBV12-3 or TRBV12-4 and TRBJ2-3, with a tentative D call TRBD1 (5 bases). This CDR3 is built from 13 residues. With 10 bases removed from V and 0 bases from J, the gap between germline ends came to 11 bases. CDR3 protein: CATKGRSTDTQYF. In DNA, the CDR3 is TGTGCCACCAAGGGGCGGAGCACAGATACGCAGTATTTT.

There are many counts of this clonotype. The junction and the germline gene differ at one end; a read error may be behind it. The CDR3 nucleotides are TGTGCTAGCAGCCCAGAAGGGGCCACTGAAGCTTTCTTT. Amino acids: CASSPEGATEAFF. This rearrangement joins TRBV7-7 to TRBJ1-1; tentative D call: TRBD1 (5 bases). This CDR3 comprises 13 residues. Germline V CDR1 and CDR2: SSHAT, FNYEAQ (reference sequence).

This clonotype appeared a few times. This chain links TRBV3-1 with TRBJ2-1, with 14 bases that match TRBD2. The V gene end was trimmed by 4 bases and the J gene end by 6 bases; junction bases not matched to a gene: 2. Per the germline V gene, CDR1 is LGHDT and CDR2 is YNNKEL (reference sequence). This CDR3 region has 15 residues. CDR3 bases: TGTGCCAGCAGCCCCGGACTAGCGGGGGGCAATGAGCAGTTCTTC. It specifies CASSPGLAGGNEQFF.

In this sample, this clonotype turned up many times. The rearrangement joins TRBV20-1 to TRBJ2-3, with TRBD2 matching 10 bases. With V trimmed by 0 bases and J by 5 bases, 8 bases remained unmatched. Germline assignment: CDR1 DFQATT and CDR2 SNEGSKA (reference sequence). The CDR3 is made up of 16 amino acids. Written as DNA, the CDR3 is TGCAGTGCTAGAGATCCGAGGACTAGCGGCTTAGATACGCAGTATTTT. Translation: CSARDPRTSGLDTQYF.

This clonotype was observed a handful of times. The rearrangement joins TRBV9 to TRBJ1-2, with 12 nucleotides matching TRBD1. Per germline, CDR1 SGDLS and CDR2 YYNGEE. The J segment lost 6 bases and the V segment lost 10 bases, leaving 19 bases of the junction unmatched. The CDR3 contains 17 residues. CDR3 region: CASQRRFSGTGGDGYTF. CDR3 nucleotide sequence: TGTGCCTCCCAAAGGCGCTTTTCCGGGACAGGGGGCGATGGCTACACCTTC.

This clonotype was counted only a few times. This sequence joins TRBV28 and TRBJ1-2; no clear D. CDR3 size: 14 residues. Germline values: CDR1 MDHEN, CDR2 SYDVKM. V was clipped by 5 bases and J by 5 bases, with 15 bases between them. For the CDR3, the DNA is TGTGCCAGCAGTCCCCCCATCCAAGATTATGGCTACACCTTC. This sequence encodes CASSPPIQDYGYTF.

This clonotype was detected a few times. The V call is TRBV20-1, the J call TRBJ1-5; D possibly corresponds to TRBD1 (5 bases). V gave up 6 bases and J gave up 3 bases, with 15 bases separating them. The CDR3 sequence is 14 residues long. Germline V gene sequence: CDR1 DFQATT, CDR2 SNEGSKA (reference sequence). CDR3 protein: CSAKEGAPNQPQHF. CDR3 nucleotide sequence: TGCAGTGCGAAAGAAGGGGCCCCCAATCAGCCCCAGCATTTT.

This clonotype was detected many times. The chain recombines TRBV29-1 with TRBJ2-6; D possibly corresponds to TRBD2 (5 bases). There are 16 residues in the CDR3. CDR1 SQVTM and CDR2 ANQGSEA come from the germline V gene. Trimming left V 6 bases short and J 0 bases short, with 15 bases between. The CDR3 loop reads CSVEFGRDSGANVLTF. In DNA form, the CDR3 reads TGCAGCGTGGAATTCGGACGGGACTCTGGGGCCAACGTCCTGACTTTC.

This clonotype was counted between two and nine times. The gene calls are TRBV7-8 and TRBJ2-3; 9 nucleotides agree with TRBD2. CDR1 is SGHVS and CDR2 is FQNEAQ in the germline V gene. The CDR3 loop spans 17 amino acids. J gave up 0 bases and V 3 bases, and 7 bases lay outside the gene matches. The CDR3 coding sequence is TGTGCCAGCAGCTTGTTCCTAGCGGGGTCTAGCACAGATACGCAGTATTTT. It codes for CASSLFLAGSSTDTQYF. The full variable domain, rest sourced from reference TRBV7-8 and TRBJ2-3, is GAGVSQSPRYKVAKRGQDVALRCDPISGHVSLFWYQQALGQGPEFLTYFQNEAQLDKSGLPSDRFFAERPEGSVSTLKIQRTQQEDSAVYLCASSLFLAGSSTDTQYFGPGTRLTVL.

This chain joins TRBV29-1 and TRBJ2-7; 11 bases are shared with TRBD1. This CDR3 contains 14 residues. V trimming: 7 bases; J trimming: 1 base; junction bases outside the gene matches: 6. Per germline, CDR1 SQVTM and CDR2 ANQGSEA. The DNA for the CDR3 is TGCAGCGCCGGGGGGGACAGGGGGTCCTACGAGCAGTACTTC. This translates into CSAGGDRGSYEQYF.

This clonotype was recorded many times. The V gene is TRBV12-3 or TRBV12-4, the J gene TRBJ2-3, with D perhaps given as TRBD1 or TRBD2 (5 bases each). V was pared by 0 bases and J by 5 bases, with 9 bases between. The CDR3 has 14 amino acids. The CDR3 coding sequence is TGTGCCAGCAGTTTAGCTGGGGGTAGAGATACGCAGTATTTT. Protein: CASSLAGGRDTQYF.

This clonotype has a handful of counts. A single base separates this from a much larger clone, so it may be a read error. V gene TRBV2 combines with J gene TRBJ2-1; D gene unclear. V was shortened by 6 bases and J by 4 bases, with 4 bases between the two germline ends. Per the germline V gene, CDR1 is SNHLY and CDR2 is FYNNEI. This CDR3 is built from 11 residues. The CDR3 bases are TGTGCCAGCAGCGGTTACAATGAGCAGTTCTTC. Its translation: CASSGYNEQFF.

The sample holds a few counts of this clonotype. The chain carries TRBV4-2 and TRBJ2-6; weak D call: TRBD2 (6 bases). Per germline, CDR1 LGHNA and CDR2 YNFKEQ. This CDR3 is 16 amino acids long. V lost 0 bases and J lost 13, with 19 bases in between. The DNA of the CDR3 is TGTGCCAGCAGCCAAGAGCCAGGACTACCCTCCCCGGTCCTGACTTTC. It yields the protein CASSQEPGLPSPVLTF.

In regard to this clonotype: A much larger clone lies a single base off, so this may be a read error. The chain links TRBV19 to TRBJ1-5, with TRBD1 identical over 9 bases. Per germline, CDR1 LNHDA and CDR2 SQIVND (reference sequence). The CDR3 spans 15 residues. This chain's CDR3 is CASSGPGTGNQPQRF. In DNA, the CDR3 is TGTGCCAGTAGTGGACCCGGGACAGGGAATCAGCCCCAGCGTTTT.

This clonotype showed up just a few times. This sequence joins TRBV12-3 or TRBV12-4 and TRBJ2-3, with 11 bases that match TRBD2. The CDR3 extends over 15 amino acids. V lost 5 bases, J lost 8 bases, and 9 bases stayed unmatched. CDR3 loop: CASSAGTSGTGTQYF. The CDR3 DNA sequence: TGTGCCAGCAGTGCCGGGACTAGCGGAACCGGTACGCAGTATTTT.

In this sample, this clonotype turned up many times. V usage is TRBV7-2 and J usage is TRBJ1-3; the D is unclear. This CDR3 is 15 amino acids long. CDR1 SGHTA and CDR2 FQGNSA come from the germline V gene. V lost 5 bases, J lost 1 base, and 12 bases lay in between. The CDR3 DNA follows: TGTGCCAGCAGCATAGACAATTGGTCTGGAAACACCATATATTTT. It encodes CASSIDNWSGNTIYF.